The 2 T cell receptor beta chains below were found in one sample sequenced in a study of technical replicates of blood from several donors. Data came from immunoSEQ multiplex PCR; TCRdb stores just in-frame clones and leaves some out. The sample lists roughly 60,000 clones, 75% to 90% occurring once. The sample consisted of PBMCs. Every receptor here comes from a human donor in good health. Some clones in this sample may be carry-over from other donors' samples.

This chain uses TRBV7-2 with TRBJ2-7; 8 bases are shared with TRBD1. Trimming cost V 0 bases and J 7 bases; bases outside gene matches: 8. CDR3 length: 15 residues. Germline CDR1 and CDR2: SGHTA and FQGNSA. For the CDR3, the DNA is TGTGCCAGCAGCTTAGCGGTCAGGGGGCTCTTGGAGCAGTACTTC. Translated, it gives CASSLAVRGLLEQYF.

CDR3 sequence (DNA): TGTGCCAGCAGCCCCCCAGGGGGTTTAAAGACCCAGTACTTC. It translates to CASSPPGGLKTQYF. The genes are TRBV25-1 and TRBJ2-5, with 7 bases lining up with TRBD1. The junction had 10 bases not matched to a gene; V was cut back by 6 bases and J by 6 bases. Germline lookup yields CDR1 MGHDK and CDR2 SYGVNS. This CDR3 is built from 14 residues.